Shown below are 4 T cell receptor beta chains from a single sample sequenced in a study of T-cell memory formation after mild COVID-19. TCRdb re-derived calls from the 5' RACE reads in MiXCR, one entry per CDR3 protein. Of about 440,000 distinct CDR3 sequences listed, 20% are singletons. The sequenced sample consisted of PBMCs or a T cell subset sorted from them (not recorded which). The origin of the receptors is an adult woman who had mild COVID-19 (a few samples of this study predate the infection). Cell type and time point are not known.

J is TRBJ1-2 and V is TRBV20-1, with D tentatively TRBD1 (5 bases). V was shortened by 5 bases and J by 2 bases, with 9 bases between the two germline ends. The CDR3 totals 12 residues. Germline CDR1 and CDR2: DFQATT and SNEGSKA (reference sequence). The CDR3 spells CSAQGSNYGYTF. The CDR3 DNA reads TGCAGTGCTCAGGGATCCAACTATGGCTACACCTTC.

This chain links TRBV3-1 with TRBJ1-2; D unresolved. Trimming removed 1 base from V and 1 base from J, with 13 bases in between. The CDR3 covers 16 residues. Germline CDR1 is LGHDT and CDR2 is YNNKEL (reference sequence). The CDR3 DNA reads as TGTGCCAGCAGCCAAGTCCTTGGACGGTTTAACTATGGCTACACCTTC. Its translation is CASSQVLGRFNYGYTF.

V gene TRBV27 combines with J gene TRBJ2-1; D is possibly TRBD1 or TRBD2 (5 bases each). In germline, CDR1 is MNHEY, CDR2 SMNVEV (reference sequence). The V end was cut by 5 bases, the J end by 1 base, with 12 bases between. CDR3 length equals 15 residues. The CDR3 DNA reads as TGTGCCAGCAGTCTCAGGGAGCCGTCCTACAATGAGCAGTTCTTC. Protein: CASSLREPSYNEQFF.

The CDR3 sequence is CASSRGYRETETDTQYF. In nucleotides, the CDR3 is TGTGCCAGCTCACGGGGATACAGGGAAACAGAAACAGATACGCAGTATTTT. The chain uses TRBV18 and TRBJ2-3, with TRBD1 as a possible D gene (6 bases). This CDR3 has 17 residues. Germline V gene data show CDR1 as KGHSH and CDR2 as LQKENI. Between the trimmed V and J ends, which lost 4 bases and 3 bases, there was a span of 20 bases.